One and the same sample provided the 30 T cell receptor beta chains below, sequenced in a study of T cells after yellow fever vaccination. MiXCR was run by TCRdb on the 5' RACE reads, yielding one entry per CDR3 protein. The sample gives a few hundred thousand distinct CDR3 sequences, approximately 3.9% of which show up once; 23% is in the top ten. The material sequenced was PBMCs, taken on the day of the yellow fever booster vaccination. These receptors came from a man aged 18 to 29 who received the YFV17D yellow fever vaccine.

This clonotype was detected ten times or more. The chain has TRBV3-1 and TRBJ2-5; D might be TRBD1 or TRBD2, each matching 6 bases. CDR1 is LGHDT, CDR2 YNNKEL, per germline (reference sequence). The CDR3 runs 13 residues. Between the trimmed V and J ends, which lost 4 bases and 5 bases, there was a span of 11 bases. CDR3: CASSPSGAETQYF. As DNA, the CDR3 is TGTGCCAGCAGCCCCTCGGGGGCGGAGACCCAGTACTTC.

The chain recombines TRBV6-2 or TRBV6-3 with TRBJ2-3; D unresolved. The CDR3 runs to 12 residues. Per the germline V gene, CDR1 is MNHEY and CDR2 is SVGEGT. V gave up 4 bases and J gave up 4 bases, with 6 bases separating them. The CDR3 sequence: CASSFSPDTQYF. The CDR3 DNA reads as TGTGCCAGCAGTTTTTCCCCAGATACGCAGTATTTT.

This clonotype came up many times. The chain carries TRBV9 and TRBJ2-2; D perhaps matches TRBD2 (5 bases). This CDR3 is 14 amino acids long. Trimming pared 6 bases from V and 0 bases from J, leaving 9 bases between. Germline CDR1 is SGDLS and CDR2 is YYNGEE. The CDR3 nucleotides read TGTGCCAGCATGTCGGGAACGAACACCGGGGAGCTGTTTTTT. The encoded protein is CASMSGTNTGELFF. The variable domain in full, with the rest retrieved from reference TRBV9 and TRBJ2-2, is DSGVTQTPKHLITATGQRVTLRCSPRSGDLSVYWYQQSLDQGLQFLIQYYNGEERAKGNILERFSAQQFPDLHSELNLSSLELGDSALYFCASMSGTNTGELFFGEGSRLTVL.

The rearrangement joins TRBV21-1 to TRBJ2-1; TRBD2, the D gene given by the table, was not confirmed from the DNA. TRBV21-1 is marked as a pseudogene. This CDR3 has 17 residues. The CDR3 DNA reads TGTGCCAGCAGCAAAGCGCGTCGCGGGGGGCCGATCAATGAGCAGTTCTTC. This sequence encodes CASSKARRGGPINEQFF.

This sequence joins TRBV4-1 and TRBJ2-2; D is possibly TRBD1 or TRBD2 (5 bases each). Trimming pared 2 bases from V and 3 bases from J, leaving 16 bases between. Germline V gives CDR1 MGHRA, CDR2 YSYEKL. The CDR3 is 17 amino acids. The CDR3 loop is CASSQPYGTEDTGELFF. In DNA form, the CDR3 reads TGCGCCAGCAGCCAACCGTACGGGACGGAAGACACCGGGGAGCTGTTTTTT.

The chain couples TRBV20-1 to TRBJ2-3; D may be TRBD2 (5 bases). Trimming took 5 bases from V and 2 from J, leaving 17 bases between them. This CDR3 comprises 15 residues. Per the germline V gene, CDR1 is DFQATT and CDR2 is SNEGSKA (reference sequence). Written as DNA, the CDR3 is TGCAGTGCTCCGCGGACGAGGGCGAACACAGATACGCAGTATTTT. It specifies CSAPRTRANTDTQYF.

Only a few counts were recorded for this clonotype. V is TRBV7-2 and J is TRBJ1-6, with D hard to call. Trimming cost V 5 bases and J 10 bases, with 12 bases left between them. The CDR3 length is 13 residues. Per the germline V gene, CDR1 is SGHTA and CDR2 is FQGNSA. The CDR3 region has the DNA TGTGCCAGCAGCACGTACGGACCCTCACCCCTCCACTTT. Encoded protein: CASSTYGPSPLHF.

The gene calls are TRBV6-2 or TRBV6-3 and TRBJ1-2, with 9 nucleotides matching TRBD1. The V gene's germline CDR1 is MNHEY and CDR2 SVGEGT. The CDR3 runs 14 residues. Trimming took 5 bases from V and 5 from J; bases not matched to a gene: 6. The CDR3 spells CASSHEGQGYGYTF. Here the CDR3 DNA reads TGTGCCAGCAGTCATGAAGGACAGGGGTATGGCTACACCTTC.

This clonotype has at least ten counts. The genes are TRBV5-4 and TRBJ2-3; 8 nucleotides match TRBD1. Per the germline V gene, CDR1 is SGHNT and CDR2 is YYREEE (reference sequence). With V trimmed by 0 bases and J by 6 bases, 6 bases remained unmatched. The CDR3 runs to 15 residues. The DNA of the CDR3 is TGTGCCAGCAGCTTGGGTAGACAGGGGCAGGATACGCAGTATTTT. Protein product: CASSLGRQGQDTQYF.

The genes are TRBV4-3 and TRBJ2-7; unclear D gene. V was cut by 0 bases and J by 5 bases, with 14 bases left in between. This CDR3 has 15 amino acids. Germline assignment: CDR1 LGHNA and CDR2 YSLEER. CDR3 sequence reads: CASSQDLVEQNEQYF. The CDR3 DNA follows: TGCGCCAGCAGCCAAGATTTGGTGGAACAGAACGAGCAGTACTTC.

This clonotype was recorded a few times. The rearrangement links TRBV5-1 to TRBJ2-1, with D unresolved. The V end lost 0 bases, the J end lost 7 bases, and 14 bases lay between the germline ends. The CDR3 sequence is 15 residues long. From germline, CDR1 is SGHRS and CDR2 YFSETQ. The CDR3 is CASSLAVRPENEQFF. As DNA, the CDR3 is TGCGCCAGCAGCTTGGCCGTTCGTCCGGAAAATGAGCAGTTCTTC.

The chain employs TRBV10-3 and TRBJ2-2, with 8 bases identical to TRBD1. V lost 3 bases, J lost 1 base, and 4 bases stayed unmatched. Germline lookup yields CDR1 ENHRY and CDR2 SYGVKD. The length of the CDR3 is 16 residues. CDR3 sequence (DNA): TGTGCCATCAGTGAAGCCGGGACAGGGAACACCGGGGAGCTGTTTTTT. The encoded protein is CAISEAGTGNTGELFF.

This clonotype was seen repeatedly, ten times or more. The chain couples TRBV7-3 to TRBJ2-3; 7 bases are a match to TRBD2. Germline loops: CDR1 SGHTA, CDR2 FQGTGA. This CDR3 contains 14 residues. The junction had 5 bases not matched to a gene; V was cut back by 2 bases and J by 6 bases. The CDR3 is CASSLGTTGDTQYF. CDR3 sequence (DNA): TGTGCCAGCAGCTTAGGGACTACCGGGGATACGCAGTATTTT.

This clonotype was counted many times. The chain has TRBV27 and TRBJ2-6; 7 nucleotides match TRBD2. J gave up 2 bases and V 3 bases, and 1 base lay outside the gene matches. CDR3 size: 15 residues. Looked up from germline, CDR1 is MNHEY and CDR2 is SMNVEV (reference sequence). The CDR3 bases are TGTGCCAGCAGTTTCGGGGGGACTGGGGCCAACGTCCTGACTTTC. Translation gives CASSFGGTGANVLTF.

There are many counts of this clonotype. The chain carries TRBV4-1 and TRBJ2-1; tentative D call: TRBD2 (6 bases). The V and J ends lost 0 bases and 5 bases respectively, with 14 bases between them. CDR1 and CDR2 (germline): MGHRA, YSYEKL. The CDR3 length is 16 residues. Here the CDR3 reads CASSQEPGRGNNEQFF. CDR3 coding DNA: TGCGCCAGCAGCCAAGAGCCGGGACGGGGGAACAATGAGCAGTTCTTC.

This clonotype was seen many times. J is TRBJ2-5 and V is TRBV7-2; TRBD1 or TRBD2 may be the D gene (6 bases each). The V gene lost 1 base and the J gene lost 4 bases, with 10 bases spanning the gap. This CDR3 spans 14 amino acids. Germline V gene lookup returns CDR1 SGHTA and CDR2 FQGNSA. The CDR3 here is CASSLGGAPETQYF. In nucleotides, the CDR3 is TGTGCCAGCAGCTTAGGGGGGGCCCCAGAGACCCAGTACTTC.

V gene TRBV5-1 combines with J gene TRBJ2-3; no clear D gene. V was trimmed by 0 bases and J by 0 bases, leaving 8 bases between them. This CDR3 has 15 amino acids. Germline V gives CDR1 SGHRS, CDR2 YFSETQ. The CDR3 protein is CASSLGARSTDTQYF. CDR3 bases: TGCGCCAGCAGCTTGGGGGCCAGGAGCACAGATACGCAGTATTTT.

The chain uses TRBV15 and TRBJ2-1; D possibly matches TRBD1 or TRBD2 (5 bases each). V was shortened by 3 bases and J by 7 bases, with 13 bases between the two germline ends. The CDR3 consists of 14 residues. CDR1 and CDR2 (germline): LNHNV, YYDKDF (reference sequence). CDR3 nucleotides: TGTGCCACCAGCAGGGGGGTAGGGGCGAATGAGCAGTTCTTC. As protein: CATSRGVGANEQFF.

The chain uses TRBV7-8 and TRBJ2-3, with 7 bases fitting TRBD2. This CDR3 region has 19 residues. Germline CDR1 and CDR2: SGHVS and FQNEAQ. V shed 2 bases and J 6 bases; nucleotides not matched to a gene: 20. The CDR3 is CASSLFTYPGGLTGDTQYF. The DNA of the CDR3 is TGTGCCAGCAGCTTATTCACGTATCCGGGGGGTCTAACCGGGGATACGCAGTATTTT.

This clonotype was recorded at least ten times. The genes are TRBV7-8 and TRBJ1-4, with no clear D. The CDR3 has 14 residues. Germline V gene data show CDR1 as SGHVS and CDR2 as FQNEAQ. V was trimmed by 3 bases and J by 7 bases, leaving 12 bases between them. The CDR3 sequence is CASSLYPWGEKLFF. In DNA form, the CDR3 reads TGTGCCAGCAGCTTGTATCCCTGGGGTGAAAAACTGTTTTTT.

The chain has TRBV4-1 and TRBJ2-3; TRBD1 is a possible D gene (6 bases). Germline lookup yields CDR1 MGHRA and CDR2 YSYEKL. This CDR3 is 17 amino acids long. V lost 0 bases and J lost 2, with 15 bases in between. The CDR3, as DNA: TGCGCCAGCAGCCAAGAAAGAACAGGGTCATACACAGATACGCAGTATTTT. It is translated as CASSQERTGSYTDTQYF.

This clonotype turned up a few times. CDR3 nucleotide sequence: TGTGCCAGCAGTCCGGGACAGAGGAGAGGTTTAAATCAGCCCCAGCATTTT. This gives the protein CASSPGQRRGLNQPQHF. This rearrangement joins TRBV12-3 or TRBV12-4 to TRBJ1-5, with 7 nucleotides matching TRBD1. The CDR3 has 17 amino acids. Trimming cost V 5 bases and J 4 bases; bases outside gene matches: 14.

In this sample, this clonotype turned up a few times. The DNA for the CDR3 is TGCAGTGCAAAACTAGCGGCTTACGAGCAGTACTTC. It yields the protein CSAKLAAYEQYF. The V and J genes are TRBV20-1 and TRBJ2-7; the match to TRBD2 covers 8 bases. Germline CDR1 DFQATT, CDR2 SNEGSKA (reference sequence). This CDR3 spans 12 amino acids. J gave up 4 bases and V 6 bases, and 5 bases lay outside the gene matches.

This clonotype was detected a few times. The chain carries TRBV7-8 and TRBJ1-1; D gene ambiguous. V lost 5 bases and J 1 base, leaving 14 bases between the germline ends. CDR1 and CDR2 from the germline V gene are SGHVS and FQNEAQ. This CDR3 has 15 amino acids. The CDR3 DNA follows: TGTGCCAGCAGCCCCAACCGGGTGGGGAACACTGAAGCTTTCTTT. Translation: CASSPNRVGNTEAFF.

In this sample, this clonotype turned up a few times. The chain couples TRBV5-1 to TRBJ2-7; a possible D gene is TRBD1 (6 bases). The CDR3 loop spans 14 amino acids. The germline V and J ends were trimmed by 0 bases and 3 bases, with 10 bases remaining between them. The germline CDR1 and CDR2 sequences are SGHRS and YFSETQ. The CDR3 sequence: CASSLGDTIYEQYF. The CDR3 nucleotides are TGCGCCAGCAGCTTGGGGGACACTATCTACGAGCAGTACTTC.

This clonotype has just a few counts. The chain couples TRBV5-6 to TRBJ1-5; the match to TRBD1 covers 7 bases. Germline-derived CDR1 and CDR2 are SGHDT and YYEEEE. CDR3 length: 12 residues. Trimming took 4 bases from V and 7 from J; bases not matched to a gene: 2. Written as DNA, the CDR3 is TGTGCCAGCAGCCAGACAGGGCAGCCCCAGCATTTT. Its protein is CASSQTGQPQHF.

The CDR3 DNA follows: TGTGCCAGCAGCTTAGCCGGGCCCGCCTATGGCTACACCTTC. It translates to CASSLAGPAYGYTF. This chain joins TRBV7-2 and TRBJ1-2; D not certain. Germline CDR1 is SGHTA and CDR2 is FQGNSA. CDR3 length equals 14 residues. V gave up 0 bases and J gave up 4 bases, with 9 bases separating them.

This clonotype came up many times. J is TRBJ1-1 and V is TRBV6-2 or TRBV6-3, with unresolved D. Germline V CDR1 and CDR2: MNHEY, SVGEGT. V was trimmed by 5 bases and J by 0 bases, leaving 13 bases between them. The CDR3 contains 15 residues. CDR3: CASSTGRAMNTEAFF. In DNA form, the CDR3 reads TGTGCCAGCAGTACCGGTCGGGCTATGAACACTGAAGCTTTCTTT.

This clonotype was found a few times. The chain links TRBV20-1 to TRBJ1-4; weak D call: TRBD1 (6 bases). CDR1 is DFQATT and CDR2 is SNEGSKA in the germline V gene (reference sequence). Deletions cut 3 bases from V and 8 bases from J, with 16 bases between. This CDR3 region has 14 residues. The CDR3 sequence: CSARPPRGGEKLFF. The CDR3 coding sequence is TGCAGTGCTAGGCCCCCTAGGGGGGGGGAAAAACTGTTTTTT.

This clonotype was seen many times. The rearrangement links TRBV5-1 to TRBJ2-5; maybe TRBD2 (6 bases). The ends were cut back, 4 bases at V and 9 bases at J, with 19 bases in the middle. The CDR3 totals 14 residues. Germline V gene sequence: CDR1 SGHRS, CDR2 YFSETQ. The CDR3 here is CASSIEFRERAQYF. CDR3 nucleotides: TGCGCCAGCAGCATAGAATTCCGGGAGAGGGCCCAGTACTTC.